One T cell receptor (beta chain) is described in this entry. What this receptor recognizes is not known. Within one base of it there is no much larger clone, and no base qualities were kept. At the junction V is shortened by 5 bases and J by 10 bases; bases outside the gene matches: 12. The CDR3 measures 17 amino acids from cysteine to phenylalanine. Kept here is only the CDR3 DNA, which spans 51 bases and is read in frame from base 1. CDR1 and CDR2 were assigned from the germline V gene as SGHTA and FQGNSA. This sample was included in a study of a mutant IDH1 vaccine in newly diagnosed glioma (TCRdb year 2021). For context, the study as a whole: Vaccination was initiated 4-6 weeks after radiotherapy alone, or concurrently with temozolomide cycles in the chemotherapy-containing groups. Of the roughly 32 patients who were treated, 62.5% were male and around 40% were female, and the mean age was about 40 years. Before enrollment, patients had received standard therapy of radiotherapy alone, temozolomide alone, or radiochemotherapy with temozolomide; most received the combination. The week-35 safety follow-up was designated visit V12, and the week-47 end of study was designated visit V13. Peripheral blood was collected at six visits: V03 (baseline), V05, V07, V10, V12 and V13. Longitudinal TCRB deep sequencing was done for 25 to 30 treated patients, wherever samples were available for exploratory analyses. Points the paper makes about the study in general: Vaccine-induced immune responses across multiple MHC alleles were detected in 85% to 95% of patients. Pseudoprogression seemed to be unrelated to changes in the top peripheral T cell clonotypes found by TCRB sequencing. Availability determined which PBMC samples were chosen for TCRB deep sequencing. The authors stated that sample limitations prevented analyses of patient blood samples from being reproduced.

Per the publication, the time point label means: week 35, safety follow-up. Every vaccine dose consisted of 300 ug of a 20-mer mutant IDH1 peptide in Montanide, administered subcutaneously together with topical imiquimod. Patients were given eight vaccinations, in weeks 1, 3, 5, 7, 11, 15, 19 and 23, which matched visits V03 through V10. Newly diagnosed WHO grade 3 or 4 IDH1-mutant astrocytomas showing loss of nuclear ATRX were present in the donors. The samples were drawn from NOA16, a multicentre, single-arm, open-label phase I trial in Germany that tested a mutant IDH1 peptide vaccine in humans for the first time. Genomic DNA for TCRB sequencing was isolated from EDTA blood with the DNeasy Blood and Tissue Kit. Libraries were built with the immunoSEQ multiplex PCR assay. Rearranged TCR beta chain sequences were amplified using the hsTCRB Kit according to the manufacturer's protocol. TCRB libraries were sequenced on an Illumina MiSeq. Concerning the study's data processing: Demultiplexing, trimming and gene mapping were performed with the kit vendor's proprietary platform. TCRdb provides this immuneACCESS table in a form limited to in-frame rearrangements. Some clones are lacking; in checked studies, under half of them reflect an unresolved V gene, and why the rest are absent is not known. The V and J calls and clone size are taken from that table; D and trimming were inferred from the DNA. Across this sample there are over 40,000 clones, with around 81% seen only once. The top ten clonotypes cover approximately 4.7% of the sample.

The specimen was PBMCs, collected from a glioma patient whose treatment included an IDH1 peptide vaccine. The sequence was obtained from a woman aged 40 to 50 with glioma. Some clones in this sample may be carry-over from other donors' samples. The chain uses TRBV7-2 and TRBJ2-3, and 16 junctional nucleotides match TRBD2. The CDR3 reads CASSQRGTSGGVDSQYF. The DNA is TGTGCCAGCAGCCAACGAGGGACTAGCGGGGGGGTTGATTCGCAGTATTTT.